Listed below are T cell receptor beta chains from one sample, sequenced in a study of T cells in Graves' hyperthyroidism and ophthalmopathy. Via MiXCR, TCRdb re-called the multiplex PCR reads, giving one row per CDR3 protein. The profile covers 450,000 to 650,000 distinct CDR3 sequences, with over 15% appearing a single time and roughly 18% taken by the ten largest. The sequenced sample was blood. These receptor sequences come from a woman between 18 and 30 years old with Graves' ophthalmopathy. Both conserved end residues are part of each CDR3. A D gene is named only where the DNA matches it firmly. For some rows the clone size is stated as once, few or many, or as a class when expanded; others skip it.

j_call: TRBJ1-3; v_call: TRBV9; clone_size: NA; cdr3_length: 15; d_call: NA; cdr3_nt: TGTGCCAGCAGCGTAGAGGGTGTCGCTGGAAACACCATATATTTT; cdr3_aa: CASSVEGVAGNTIYF
j_call: TRBJ2-1; v_call: TRBV7-9; clone_size: few; cdr3_length: 16; d_call: TRBD2; cdr3_nt: TGTGCCAGCAGTTACTATAGCGGGCATTCCTACAATGAGCAGTTCTTC; cdr3_aa: CASSYYSGHSYNEQFF
j_call: TRBJ2-1; v_call: TRBV28; clone_size: many; cdr3_length: 14; d_call: NA; cdr3_nt: TGTGCCAGCAGTAACCGGGACCAATACAATGAGCAGTTCTTC; cdr3_aa: CASSNRDQYNEQFF
j_call: TRBJ2-7; v_call: TRBV19; clone_size: few; cdr3_length: 14; d_call: NA; cdr3_nt: TGTGCCAGTAGTATAGATTGGCAGGGCTACGAGCAGTACTTC; cdr3_aa: CASSIDWQGYEQYF
j_call: TRBJ2-5; v_call: TRBV5-1; clone_size: NA; cdr3_length: 14; d_call: NA; cdr3_nt: TGCGCCAGCAGCTTGGACAGGGTAGAAGAGACCCAGTACTTC; cdr3_aa: CASSLDRVEETQYF
j_call: TRBJ1-2; v_call: TRBV5-6; clone_size: few; cdr3_length: 15; d_call: NA; cdr3_nt: TGTGCCAGCAGCCCGGAGCCCCACAGGAGGATAGGCTACACCTTC; cdr3_aa: CASSPEPHRRIGYTF
j_call: TRBJ2-5; v_call: TRBV28; clone_size: many; cdr3_length: 15; d_call: TRBD2; cdr3_nt: TGTGCCAGCAGTGGGCTAGCGGGAGGGTCAGAGACCCAGTACTTC; cdr3_aa: CASSGLAGGSETQYF
j_call: TRBJ1-1; v_call: TRBV6-2/TRBV6-3; clone_size: many; cdr3_length: 13; d_call: NA; cdr3_nt: TGTGCCAGCAGTTATCCGGACTCTCAGGGCGCTTTCTTT; cdr3_aa: CASSYPDSQGAFF
j_call: TRBJ1-6; v_call: TRBV5-6; clone_size: NA; cdr3_length: 18; d_call: NA; cdr3_nt: TGTGCCAGCAGCCTTGGAGGACTGGGAAATTTCTATAATTCACCCCTCCACTTT; cdr3_aa: CASSLGGLGNFYNSPLHF
j_call: TRBJ1-5; v_call: TRBV27; clone_size: few; cdr3_length: 15; d_call: TRBD1; cdr3_nt: TGTGCCAGCAGCCCCCGGACAGGGTACAATCAGCCCCAGCATTTT; cdr3_aa: CASSPRTGYNQPQHF
j_call: TRBJ2-1; v_call: TRBV20-1; clone_size: many; cdr3_length: 15; d_call: NA; cdr3_nt: TGCAGTGCTAGTCACCTTAAGTTTTCCTACAATGAGCAGTTCTTC; cdr3_aa: CSASHLKFSYNEQFF
j_call: TRBJ2-1; v_call: TRBV5-1; clone_size: many; cdr3_length: 15; d_call: NA; cdr3_nt: TGCGCCAGCAGCTCATCACAGGCCGCAGGGAAGGAGCAGTTCTTC; cdr3_aa: CASSSSQAAGKEQFF
j_call: TRBJ2-7; v_call: TRBV5-1; clone_size: NA; cdr3_length: 14; d_call: TRBD1; cdr3_nt: TGCGCCAGCAGCTTGGACAGGGGAAGGGGCGAGCAGCACTTC; cdr3_aa: CASSLDRGRGEQHF
j_call: TRBJ2-1; v_call: TRBV7-2; clone_size: many; cdr3_length: 14; d_call: NA; cdr3_nt: TGTGCCAGCAGCTCCACCCCCGGGACCAAGAGGGGGTTCTTC; cdr3_aa: CASSSTPGTKRGFF
j_call: TRBJ2-1; v_call: TRBV6-2/TRBV6-3; clone_size: many; cdr3_length: 15; d_call: TRBD2; cdr3_nt: TGTGCCAGTCAACGCGGGACTAGAATAAACAATGAGCAGTTCTTC; cdr3_aa: CASQRGTRINNEQFF
j_call: TRBJ2-1; v_call: TRBV27; clone_size: many; cdr3_length: 15; d_call: TRBD1; cdr3_nt: TGTGCCAGCAAAAAGGGACAGGCCTTCGGCAATGAGCAGTTCTTC; cdr3_aa: CASKKGQAFGNEQFF
j_call: TRBJ2-3; v_call: TRBV5-1; clone_size: many; cdr3_length: 15; d_call: NA; cdr3_nt: TGCGCCAGCAGCTTAACCCAAAGAACATGGGATACGCAGTATTTT; cdr3_aa: CASSLTQRTWDTQYF
j_call: TRBJ2-7; v_call: TRBV7-9; clone_size: many; cdr3_length: 14; d_call: TRBD2; cdr3_nt: TGTGCCAGCAGCTTTAGCGGGAGTCTCTACGAGCAGTACTTC; cdr3_aa: CASSFSGSLYEQYF
j_call: TRBJ2-7; v_call: TRBV7-8; clone_size: many; cdr3_length: 16; d_call: TRBD2; cdr3_nt: TGTGCCAGCAGCTTAGATACAGCGGGAGGGCCAAACGAGCAGTACTTC; cdr3_aa: CASSLDTAGGPNEQYF
j_call: TRBJ1-1; v_call: TRBV20-1; clone_size: few; cdr3_length: 11; d_call: TRBD1; cdr3_nt: TGCAGTGCTAGGACAGGGACCGAGCCTTTCTTT; cdr3_aa: CSARTGTEPFF
j_call: TRBJ2-7; v_call: TRBV24-1; clone_size: many; cdr3_length: 18; d_call: TRBD2; cdr3_nt: TGTGCCACCAGTGATTTGCGTAGCGGGAGGGTTGGGAACTACGAGCAGTACTTC; cdr3_aa: CATSDLRSGRVGNYEQYF
j_call: TRBJ2-1; v_call: TRBV4-2; clone_size: NA; cdr3_length: 18; d_call: TRBD2; cdr3_nt: TGTGCCAGCAGCCACGGGACTAGCGGGAGCAGGTCCTACAATGAGCAGTTCTTC; cdr3_aa: CASSHGTSGSRSYNEQFF
j_call: TRBJ2-2; v_call: TRBV6-1; clone_size: NA; cdr3_length: 14; d_call: NA; cdr3_nt: TGTGCCAGCAACCCTTCACGGGGGACCGGGGAGCTGTTTTTT; cdr3_aa: CASNPSRGTGELFF
j_call: TRBJ2-7; v_call: TRBV2; clone_size: NA; cdr3_length: 13; d_call: NA; cdr3_nt: TGTGCCACCCTTGCTGGGGGTACCTACGAGCAGTACTTC; cdr3_aa: CATLAGGTYEQYF
j_call: TRBJ2-1; v_call: TRBV6-1; clone_size: once; cdr3_length: 15; d_call: NA; cdr3_nt: TGTGCCAGCAGTGTCGGGACTCTCCCCTACAATGAGCAGTTCTTC; cdr3_aa: CASSVGTLPYNEQFF
j_call: TRBJ1-1; v_call: TRBV2; clone_size: NA; cdr3_length: 13; d_call: NA; cdr3_nt: TGTGCCACCCAACCGGGACTAGACACTGAGGCTTTCTTT; cdr3_aa: CATQPGLDTEAFF
j_call: TRBJ2-5; v_call: TRBV30; clone_size: NA; cdr3_length: 17; d_call: TRBD2; cdr3_nt: TGTGCCTGGAGTGCACGCCCGACTAGCGGGACCCAAGAGACCCAGTACTTC; cdr3_aa: CAWSARPTSGTQETQYF
j_call: TRBJ1-6; v_call: TRBV6-5; clone_size: few; cdr3_length: 12; d_call: NA; cdr3_nt: TGTGCCAGCAGTTATGACGGTCTCTCCCTCCACTTT; cdr3_aa: CASSYDGLSLHF
j_call: TRBJ2-1; v_call: TRBV20-1; clone_size: few; cdr3_length: 14; d_call: NA; cdr3_nt: TGCAGTCTACAGGAGAGCACAACCTACAATGAGCAGTTCTTC; cdr3_aa: CSLQESTTYNEQFF
j_call: TRBJ2-7; v_call: TRBV5-6; clone_size: NA; cdr3_length: 15; d_call: NA; cdr3_nt: TGTGCCAGCAGCTTGGCCAGGGGGGGGGCCTACGAGCAGTACTTC; cdr3_aa: CASSLARGGAYEQYF
j_call: TRBJ2-7; v_call: TRBV7-8; clone_size: many; cdr3_length: 17; d_call: NA; cdr3_nt: TGTGCCAGCAGCCTAAACCCCTTTCCTGGACCGTCATACGAGCAGTACTTC; cdr3_aa: CASSLNPFPGPSYEQYF
j_call: TRBJ1-1; v_call: TRBV13; clone_size: many; cdr3_length: 13; d_call: NA; cdr3_nt: TGTGCCAGCACCCAAAGCGGGGACACTGAAGCTTTCTTT; cdr3_aa: CASTQSGDTEAFF
j_call: TRBJ2-2; v_call: TRBV30; clone_size: many; cdr3_length: 14; d_call: NA; cdr3_nt: TGTGCCTGGAGTGTACTAGAAGGGACCGGGGAGCTGTTTTTT; cdr3_aa: CAWSVLEGTGELFF
j_call: TRBJ2-7; v_call: TRBV19; clone_size: NA; cdr3_length: 14; d_call: NA; cdr3_nt: TGTGCCAGTAGTAGTAGGGGGACCTCCTACGAGCAGTACTTC; cdr3_aa: CASSSRGTSYEQYF
j_call: TRBJ2-1; v_call: TRBV3-1; clone_size: many; cdr3_length: 16; d_call: TRBD2; cdr3_nt: TGTGCCAGCAGCCAAGACACTAGCGGGGGGTACAATGAGCAGTTCTTC; cdr3_aa: CASSQDTSGGYNEQFF
j_call: TRBJ1-6; v_call: TRBV9; clone_size: NA; cdr3_length: 14; d_call: TRBD1; cdr3_nt: TGTGCCAGCAGCCGACAGGGGGCGCGTTCACCCCTCCACTTT; cdr3_aa: CASSRQGARSPLHF
j_call: TRBJ1-2; v_call: TRBV18; clone_size: few; cdr3_length: 14; d_call: NA; cdr3_nt: TGTGCCAGCTCCCCCTCGAGGGGGTCTTATGGCTACACCTTC; cdr3_aa: CASSPSRGSYGYTF
j_call: TRBJ2-7; v_call: TRBV3-1; clone_size: many; cdr3_length: 14; d_call: NA; cdr3_nt: TGTGCCAGCAGCCAAGGGACAGCTCCCTACGAGCAGTACTTC; cdr3_aa: CASSQGTAPYEQYF
j_call: TRBJ1-1; v_call: TRBV11-1; clone_size: NA; cdr3_length: 15; d_call: NA; cdr3_nt: TGTGCCAGCAGCTCAAACCGGGCCACCGACACTGAAGCTTTCTTT; cdr3_aa: CASSSNRATDTEAFF
j_call: TRBJ2-7; v_call: TRBV3-1; clone_size: many; cdr3_length: 15; d_call: NA; cdr3_nt: TGTGCCAGCAGCCGACAAATTAAAAGCTCCTACGAGCAGTACTTC; cdr3_aa: CASSRQIKSSYEQYF
j_call: TRBJ2-3; v_call: TRBV20-1; clone_size: NA; cdr3_length: 14; d_call: NA; cdr3_nt: TGCAGTGCTAGAGCCTCTGGGGGCACAGATACGCAGTATTTT; cdr3_aa: CSARASGGTDTQYF
j_call: TRBJ2-2; v_call: TRBV12-3/TRBV12-4; clone_size: NA; cdr3_length: 16; d_call: TRBD1; cdr3_nt: TGTGCCAGCAGTTTAGGGGGGACAGGGGTGACCGGGGAGCTGTTTTTT; cdr3_aa: CASSLGGTGVTGELFF
j_call: TRBJ1-5; v_call: TRBV10-3; clone_size: NA; cdr3_length: 16; d_call: NA; cdr3_nt: TGTGCCATCAGTGAGTCGGTGGTCCATAGCAATCAGCCCCAGCATTTT; cdr3_aa: CAISESVVHSNQPQHF
j_call: TRBJ2-1; v_call: TRBV30; clone_size: NA; cdr3_length: 13; d_call: NA; cdr3_nt: TGTGCCTGGAGCCCAGGGATGAGGGCTGAGCAGTTCTTC; cdr3_aa: CAWSPGMRAEQFF
j_call: TRBJ2-3; v_call: TRBV6-1; clone_size: NA; cdr3_length: 15; d_call: NA; cdr3_nt: TGTGCCAGCAGTGAACGTAACAGACCCACAGATACGCAGTATTTT; cdr3_aa: CASSERNRPTDTQYF
j_call: TRBJ2-2; v_call: TRBV12-3/TRBV12-4; clone_size: many; cdr3_length: 15; d_call: TRBD1; cdr3_nt: TGTGCCAGCAGTATGGGACAGGGGGTCACCGGGGAGCTGTTTTTT; cdr3_aa: CASSMGQGVTGELFF
j_call: TRBJ2-7; v_call: TRBV6-1; clone_size: many; cdr3_length: 15; d_call: TRBD2; cdr3_nt: TGTGCCAGCAGTGAAGCTGGGACTAGATCGGACGAGCAGTACTTC; cdr3_aa: CASSEAGTRSDEQYF
j_call: TRBJ1-5; v_call: TRBV27; clone_size: few; cdr3_length: 14; d_call: NA; cdr3_nt: TGTGCCAGCAGTTGGCAGGGGAGCAATCAGCCCCAGCATTTT; cdr3_aa: CASSWQGSNQPQHF
j_call: TRBJ1-1; v_call: TRBV4-1; clone_size: few; cdr3_length: 15; d_call: TRBD1; cdr3_nt: TGCGCCAGCAGCCAAGCAACGGGACAGATCCCTGAAGCTTTCTTT; cdr3_aa: CASSQATGQIPEAFF
j_call: TRBJ1-5; v_call: TRBV2; clone_size: many; cdr3_length: 14; d_call: NA; cdr3_nt: TGTGCCAGCAGTGGGGAGGGGAGCAATCAGCCCCAGCATTTT; cdr3_aa: CASSGEGSNQPQHF
j_call: TRBJ1-4; v_call: TRBV28; clone_size: many; cdr3_length: 14; d_call: TRBD1; cdr3_nt: TGTGCCAGCAGTTTGGGACAGGGTAATGAAAAACTGTTTTTT; cdr3_aa: CASSLGQGNEKLFF
j_call: TRBJ2-7; v_call: TRBV2; clone_size: many; cdr3_length: 13; d_call: NA; cdr3_nt: TGTGCCAGCAGACCCCTAGAAAACTACGAGCAGTACTTC; cdr3_aa: CASRPLENYEQYF
j_call: TRBJ2-7; v_call: TRBV7-6; clone_size: many; cdr3_length: 16; d_call: TRBD1; cdr3_nt: TGTGCCAGCAGCTTTGTGGACAGGCCAAAGCTCCACGAGCAGTACTTC; cdr3_aa: CASSFVDRPKLHEQYF
j_call: TRBJ1-5; v_call: TRBV12-3/TRBV12-4; clone_size: many; cdr3_length: 15; d_call: NA; cdr3_nt: TGTGCCAGCAGGTCCCCGGGGCCGTTGTTTGAGCCCCAGCATTTT; cdr3_aa: CASRSPGPLFEPQHF
j_call: TRBJ1-1; v_call: TRBV18; clone_size: NA; cdr3_length: 13; d_call: NA; cdr3_nt: TGTGCCGGCTCCGGCCCCGAGGACACTGAAGCTTTCTTT; cdr3_aa: CAGSGPEDTEAFF